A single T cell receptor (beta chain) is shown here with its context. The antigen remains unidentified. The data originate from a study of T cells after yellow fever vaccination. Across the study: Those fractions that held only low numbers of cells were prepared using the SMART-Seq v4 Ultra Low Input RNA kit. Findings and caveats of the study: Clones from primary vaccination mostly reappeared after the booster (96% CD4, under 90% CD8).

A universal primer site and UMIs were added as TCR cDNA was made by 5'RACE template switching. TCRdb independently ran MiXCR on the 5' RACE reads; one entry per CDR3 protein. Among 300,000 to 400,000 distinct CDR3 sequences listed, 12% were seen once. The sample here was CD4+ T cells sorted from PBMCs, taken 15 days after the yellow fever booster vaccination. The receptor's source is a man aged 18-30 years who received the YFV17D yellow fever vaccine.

CDR3 protein: CASSLGGYDTQYF. The CDR3 nucleotides read TGTGCCAGCAGCTTAGGGGGGTACGATACGCAGTATTTT. The V and J genes are TRBV11-2 and TRBJ2-3, with D perhaps TRBD1 or TRBD2 (5 bases each). Trimming took 1 base from V and 6 from J, leaving 8 bases between them. Germline lookup yields CDR1 SGHAT and CDR2 FQNNGV. This CDR3 is built from 13 residues.